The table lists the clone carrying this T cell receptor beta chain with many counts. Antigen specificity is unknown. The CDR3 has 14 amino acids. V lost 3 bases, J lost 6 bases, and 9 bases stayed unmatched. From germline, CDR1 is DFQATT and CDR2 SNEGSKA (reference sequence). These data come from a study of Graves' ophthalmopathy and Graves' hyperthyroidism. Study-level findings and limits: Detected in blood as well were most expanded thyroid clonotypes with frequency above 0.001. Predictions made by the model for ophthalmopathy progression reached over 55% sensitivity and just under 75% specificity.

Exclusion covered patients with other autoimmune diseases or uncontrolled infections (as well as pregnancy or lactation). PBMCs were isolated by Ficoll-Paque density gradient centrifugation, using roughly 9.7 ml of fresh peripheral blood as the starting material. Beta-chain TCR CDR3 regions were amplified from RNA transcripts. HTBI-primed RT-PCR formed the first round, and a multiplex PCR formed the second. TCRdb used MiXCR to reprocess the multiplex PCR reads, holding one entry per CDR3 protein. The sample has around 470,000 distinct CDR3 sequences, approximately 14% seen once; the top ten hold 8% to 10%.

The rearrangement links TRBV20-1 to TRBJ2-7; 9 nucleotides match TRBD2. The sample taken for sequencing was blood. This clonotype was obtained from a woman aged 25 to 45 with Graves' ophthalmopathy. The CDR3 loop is CSASGTSWGSEQYF. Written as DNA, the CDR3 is TGCAGTGCTAGCGGGACTAGCTGGGGGTCCGAGCAGTACTTC.